This TCR beta chain was sequenced in a study of T cell changes during pregnancy in multiple sclerosis (dated by TCRdb to the late 2010s). General notes on the study: Changes in the T cell repertoire over the course of pregnancy were examined in this study in women with multiple sclerosis.

The method was the immunoSEQ multiplex PCR assay. TCRdb holds this immuneACCESS table with in-frame rearrangements only. Some clones are missing; in checked studies, unresolved V genes explain under half, and the rest has no known cause. This sample comprises about 23,000 clones, about 90% of them detected only once. The top ten clones comprise 7.7% of the sample. This clone was seen just once. Its recognized antigen is unknown. Nothing much larger sits one base from this clone, and base qualities are not available. The CDR3, from cysteine to phenylalanine, totals 16 residues. Only CDR3 DNA is held: 48 bases, read in frame from base 1. After removal of 5 bases from V and 4 bases from J, the junction retains 9 bases not matched to a gene. Per the germline V gene, SGHTA is the CDR1 and FQGNSA is the CDR2.

The sequence was collected from a female donor with multiple sclerosis, enrolled in a pregnancy study. The material sequenced was CD8+ T cells from peripheral blood mononuclear cells, taken after pregnancy. In this chain, TRBV7-2 is recombined with TRBJ2-3; TRBD1 aligns with 10 central bases. The CDR3 loop reads CASSPAPGQGADTQYF. The DNA sequence is as follows: TGTGCCAGCAGCCCAGCGCCAGGACAGGGGGCAGATACGCAGTATTTT.